Here is one T cell receptor beta chain with its context. These data originate in a study of tumor-infiltrating lymphocytes in primary liver carcinoma. With a constant-region primer, TCR beta cDNA was made from approximately 520 ng of total RNA. Each TCR beta library was derived from three nested multiplex PCR rounds that employed slightly modified ARM-PCR. The opening two PCR rounds, around 10 cycles each, paired TRBV1-TRBV30 forward primers with a C-beta reverse primer. TCRdb itself ran the multiplex PCR reads through MiXCR, one entry per CDR3 protein. The sample holds 300,000 to 350,000 distinct CDR3 sequences; nearly 60% are singletons and the top ten take 17%. RNA isolated from unsorted whole blood supplied the blood RNA, with germline DNA also extracted. This CDR3 spans 13 amino acids. Trimming pared 1 base from V and 6 bases from J, leaving 10 bases between. From germline, CDR1 is SGHTA and CDR2 FQGTGA.

Material: peripheral blood. The sequence derives from a woman aged 25 to 45 with primary liver carcinoma and hepatitis B virus infection. The chain joins TRBV7-3 to TRBJ2-7; D not resolved. CDR3 in DNA: TGTGCCAGCAGCTTAAGCCCCCTCTCCGAGCAGTACTTC. Its translation is CASSLSPLSEQYF.